A single sample gave rise to the 10 T cell receptor beta chains below, sequenced in a study of cytotoxic CD8 clonotypes in ibrutinib-treated CLL (dated by TCRdb to the early 2020s). The time point tag for this specimen amounts to: progressive disease on ibrutinib. The protocol used for the library was the immunoSEQ multiplex PCR assay. TCRdb re-hosts the immuneACCESS table, in-frame sequences only. Its copies lack some clones; in the studies checked, an unresolved V gene accounts for under half of them, and the cause for the rest is not known. Here the sample has 250,000 to 350,000 clones; less than 85% occur a single time. The top ten clones comprise 5.6% of the sample. The material sequenced was PBMCs, taken at disease progression, from a patient treated with ibrutinib. The receptors stem from a human donor with chronic lymphocytic leukemia.

This clone was detected once. J is TRBJ2-3 and V is TRBV29-1, with D tentatively TRBD2 (5 bases). Trimming removed 2 bases at V and 10 bases at J, with 10 bases between. The CDR3 length is 11 residues. The V gene's germline CDR1 is SQVTM and CDR2 ANQGSEA. CDR3 amino acids: CSVELSEAQYF. The DNA for the CDR3 is TGCAGCGTTGAACTTAGCGAGGCGCAGTATTTT.

This chain connects TRBV9 to TRBJ2-3; TRBD2 agrees at 7 bases. V was clipped by 4 bases and J by 3 bases; unmatched bases: 14. Germline CDR1 and CDR2: SGDLS and YYNGEE. This CDR3 comprises 17 residues. The CDR3 sequence: CASSPGGGFGFTDTQYF. The CDR3 DNA is TGTGCCAGCAGCCCCGGGGGAGGGTTCGGTTTTACAGATACGCAGTATTTT.

The chain joins TRBV27 to TRBJ1-6, with 7 bases fitting TRBD1. The CDR3 is 14 amino acids. With V trimmed by 5 bases and J by 6 bases, 4 bases remained unmatched. The V gene's germline CDR1 is MNHEY and CDR2 SMNVEV (reference sequence). CDR3: CASSPRDSNSPLHF. CDR3 in DNA: TGTGCCAGCAGTCCTAGGGACAGTAATTCACCCCTCCACTTT.

This clone has just one count. The CDR3 DNA reads as TGTGCCAGCAGCCTCAGGGACATTCGGGAGCAGTTCTTC. This codes for CASSLRDIREQFF. V is TRBV5-4 and J is TRBJ2-1; a possible D gene is TRBD1 (6 bases). The germline CDR1 and CDR2 sequences are SGHNT and YYREEE (reference sequence). Trimming pared 4 bases from V and 10 bases from J, leaving 15 bases between. The CDR3 runs 13 residues.

This clone was counted a few times. This chain uses TRBV2 with TRBJ1-1, with unresolved D. Trimming pared 0 bases from V and 0 bases from J, leaving 11 bases between. The CDR3 is made up of 16 amino acids. Germline CDR1 reads SNHLY; CDR2 reads FYNNEI. CDR3 sequence: CASSEAGNTLNTEAFF. CDR3 bases: TGTGCCAGCAGTGAAGCGGGCAATACCCTGAACACTGAAGCTTTCTTT.

The CDR3: CASSSSLAGVGETQYF. In DNA form, the CDR3 reads TGTGCCAGCAGTAGTTCACTAGCGGGAGTAGGAGAGACCCAGTACTTC. The gene calls are TRBV25-1 and TRBJ2-5; TRBD2 agrees at 11 bases. Germline values: CDR1 MGHDK, CDR2 SYGVNS. V gave up 5 bases and J gave up 4 bases; unmatched junction bases: 9. This CDR3 is built from 16 residues.

This clone came up a few times. The chain is built from TRBV5-4 and TRBJ1-6; 7 bases align to TRBD1. The V gene's germline CDR1 is SGHNT and CDR2 YYREEE (reference sequence). Trimming cost V 4 bases and J 6 bases; bases outside gene matches: 10. The CDR3 extends over 16 amino acids. CDR3 residues: CASSTGQQGSNSPLHF. The CDR3 DNA follows: TGTGCCAGCAGCACCGGCCAACAGGGGTCTAATTCACCCCTCCACTTT.

V and J are TRBV7-2 and TRBJ1-1; possible D gene TRBD1, 6 bases. This CDR3 has 16 amino acids. Trimming took 2 bases from V and 5 from J, leaving 18 bases between them. Germline CDR1 and CDR2: SGHTA and FQGNSA. CDR3 sequence reads: CASSLRRGARLTEAFF. The CDR3 region has the DNA TGTGCCAGCAGCTTACGTCGGGGGGCGCGTTTAACTGAAGCTTTCTTT.

This rearrangement joins TRBV2 to TRBJ2-1; TRBD2 might be the D (5 bases). The CDR3 loop spans 14 amino acids. V lost 2 bases and J lost 8, with 13 bases in between. Per germline, CDR1 SNHLY and CDR2 FYNNEI. CDR3 region: CASSETRVDDEQFF. The CDR3 nucleotides read TGTGCCAGCAGTGAAACTAGGGTTGACGATGAGCAGTTCTTC.

This sequence joins TRBV9 and TRBJ2-7; no definite D call. V dropped 1 base and J dropped 6 bases, with 11 bases sitting between them. The CDR3 is 13 amino acids. The germline V gene has CDR1 SGDLS and CDR2 YYNGEE. Written as DNA, the CDR3 is TGTGCCAGCAGCGTATGGGTGGATGGCGAGCAGTACTTC. Translation gives CASSVWVDGEQYF.